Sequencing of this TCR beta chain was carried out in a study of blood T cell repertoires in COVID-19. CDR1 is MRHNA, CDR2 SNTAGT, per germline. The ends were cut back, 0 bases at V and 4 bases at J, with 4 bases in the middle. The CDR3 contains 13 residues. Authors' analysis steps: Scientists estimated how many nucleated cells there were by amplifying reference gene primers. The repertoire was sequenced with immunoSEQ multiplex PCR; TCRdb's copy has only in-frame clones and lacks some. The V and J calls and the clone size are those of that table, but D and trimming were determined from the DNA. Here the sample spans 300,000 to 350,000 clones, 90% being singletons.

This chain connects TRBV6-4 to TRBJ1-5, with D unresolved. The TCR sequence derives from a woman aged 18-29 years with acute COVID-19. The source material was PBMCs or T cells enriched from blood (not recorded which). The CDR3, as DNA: TGTGCCAGCAGTGACTCGAGGAATCAGCCCCAGCATTTT. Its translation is CASSDSRNQPQHF.